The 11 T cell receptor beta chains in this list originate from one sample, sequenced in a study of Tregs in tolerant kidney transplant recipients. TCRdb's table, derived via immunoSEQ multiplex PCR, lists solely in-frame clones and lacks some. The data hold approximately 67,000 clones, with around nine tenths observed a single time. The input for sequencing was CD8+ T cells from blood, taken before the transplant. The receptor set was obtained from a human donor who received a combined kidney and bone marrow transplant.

The CDR3 reads CASSFRDRGIYEQYF. CDR3 in DNA: TGTGCCAGCAGTTTCCGGGACAGGGGGATCTACGAGCAGTACTTC. The chain is built from TRBV27 and TRBJ2-5, with TRBD1 matching 11 bases. The J call is doubtful: the DNA matches TRBJ2-7 better. The CDR3 extends over 15 amino acids. Per the germline V gene, CDR1 is MNHEY and CDR2 is SMNVEV (reference sequence).

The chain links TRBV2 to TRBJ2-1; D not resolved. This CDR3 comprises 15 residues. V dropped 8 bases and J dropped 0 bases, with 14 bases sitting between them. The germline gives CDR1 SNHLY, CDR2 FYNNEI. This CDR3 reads CASELVSSSYNEQFF. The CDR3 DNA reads TGTGCCAGCGAGCTAGTCTCCAGCTCCTACAATGAGCAGTTCTTC. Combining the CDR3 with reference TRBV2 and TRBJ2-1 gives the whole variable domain EPEVTQTPSHQVTQMGQEVILRCVPISNHLYFYWYRQILGQKVEFLVSFYNNEISEKSEIFDDQFSVERPDGSNFTLKIRSTKLEDSAMYFCASELVSSSYNEQFFGPGTRLTVL.

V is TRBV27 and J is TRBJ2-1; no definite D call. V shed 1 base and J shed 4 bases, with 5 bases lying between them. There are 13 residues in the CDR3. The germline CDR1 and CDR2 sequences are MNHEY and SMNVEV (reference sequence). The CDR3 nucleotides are TGTGCCAGCAGTTTATTTCAGTACAATGAGCAGTTCTTC. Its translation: CASSLFQYNEQFF.

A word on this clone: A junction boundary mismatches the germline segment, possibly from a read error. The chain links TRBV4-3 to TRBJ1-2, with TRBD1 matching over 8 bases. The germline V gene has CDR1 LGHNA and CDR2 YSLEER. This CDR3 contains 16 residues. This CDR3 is CASGQASKDRGYGYTF. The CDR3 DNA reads TGCGCCAGCGGCCAAGCCTCGAAAGACAGGGGATATGGCTACACCTTC.

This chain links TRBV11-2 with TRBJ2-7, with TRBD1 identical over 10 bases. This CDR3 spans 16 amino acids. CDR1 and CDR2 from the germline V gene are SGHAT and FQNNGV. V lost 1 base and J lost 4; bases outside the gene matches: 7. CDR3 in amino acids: CASSLATTGGGYEQYF. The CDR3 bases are TGTGCCAGCAGCTTAGCCACGACAGGGGGCGGTTACGAGCAGTACTTC. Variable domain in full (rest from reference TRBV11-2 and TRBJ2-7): EAGVAQSPRYKIIEKRQSVAFWCNPISGHATLYWYQQILGQGPKLLIQFQNNGVVDDSQLPKDRFSAERLKGVDSTLKIQPAKLEDSAVYLCASSLATTGGGYEQYFGPGTRLTVT.

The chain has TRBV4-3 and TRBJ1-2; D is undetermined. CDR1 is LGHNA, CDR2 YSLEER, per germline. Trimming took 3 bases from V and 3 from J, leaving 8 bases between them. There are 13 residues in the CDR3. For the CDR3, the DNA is TGCGCCAGCAGCCATTTGGACTACTATGGCTACACCTTC. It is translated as CASSHLDYYGYTF.

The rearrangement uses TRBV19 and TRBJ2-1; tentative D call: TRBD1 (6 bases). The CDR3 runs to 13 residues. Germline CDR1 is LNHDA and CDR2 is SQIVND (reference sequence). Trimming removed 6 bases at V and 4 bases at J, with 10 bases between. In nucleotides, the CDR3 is TGTGCCAGTAGACAGGGAAATTACAATGAGCAGTTCTTC. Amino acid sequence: CASRQGNYNEQFF.

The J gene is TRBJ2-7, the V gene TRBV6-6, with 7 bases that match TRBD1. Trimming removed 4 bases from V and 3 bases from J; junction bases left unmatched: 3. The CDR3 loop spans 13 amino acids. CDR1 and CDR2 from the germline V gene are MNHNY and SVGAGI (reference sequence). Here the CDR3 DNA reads TGTGCCAGCAGTTTGGGACAGATCTACGAGCAGTACTTC. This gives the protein CASSLGQIYEQYF.

CDR3 nucleotides: TGTGCCAGCACATGGGCCCAAAGCTCCTACGAGCAGTACTTC. This sequence encodes CASTWAQSSYEQYF. This chain uses TRBV2 with TRBJ2-7; D is uncertain. The CDR3 totals 14 residues. The germline V gene encodes CDR1 SNHLY and CDR2 FYNNEI. The V end lost 7 bases, the J end lost 0 bases, and 13 bases lay between the germline ends.

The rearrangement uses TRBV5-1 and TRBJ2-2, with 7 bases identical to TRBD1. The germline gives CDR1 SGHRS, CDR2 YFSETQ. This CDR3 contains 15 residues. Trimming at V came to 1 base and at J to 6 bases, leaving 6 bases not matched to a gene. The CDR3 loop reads CASSLFTGVAGELFF. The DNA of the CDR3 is TGCGCCAGCAGCTTGTTCACAGGGGTGGCCGGGGAGCTGTTTTTT.

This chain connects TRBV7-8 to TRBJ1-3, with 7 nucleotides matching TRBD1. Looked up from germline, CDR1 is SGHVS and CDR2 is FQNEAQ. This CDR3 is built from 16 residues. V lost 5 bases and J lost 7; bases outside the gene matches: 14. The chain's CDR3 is CASSLIQGESRNTIYF. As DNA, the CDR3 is TGTGCCAGCAGCCTAATTCAGGGGGAGTCTAGGAACACCATATATTTT. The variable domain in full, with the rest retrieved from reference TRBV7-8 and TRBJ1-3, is GAGVSQSPRYKVAKRGQDVALRCDPISGHVSLFWYQQALGQGPEFLTYFQNEAQLDKSGLPSDRFFAERPEGSVSTLKIQRTQQEDSAVYLCASSLIQGESRNTIYFGEGSWLTVV.